The subject of this entry is one T cell receptor (beta chain). Its antigen is unidentified. This entry is derived from a study of cytomegalovirus exposure and HLA in healthy donors. Study context: Researchers found that just over 80% of 350 to 500 genotyped donors fell within the Caucasian-associated ancestry cluster.

Study-level findings and limits: The only immune exposure information that was available was CMV serostatus. Most of the TCR beta V segments (in an earlier analysis) were productive either about 87% or about 30% of the time.

In the PCR, 60 Vbeta and 13 Jbeta primers were used. Only in-frame clones appear in the TCRdb table, and some are missing; sequencing was by immunoSEQ multiplex PCR. The sample has under 130,000 clones; roughly 80% are singletons. V lost 4 bases, J lost 2 bases, and 19 bases lay in between. Germline values: CDR1 SGHRS, CDR2 YFSETQ. The CDR3 runs 16 residues. This clonotype was sampled from a female donor in good health and CMV-seropositive. Sequences were obtained from PBMCs. This chain uses TRBV5-1 with TRBJ2-7, with D possibly being TRBD1 (6 bases). The CDR3 sequence: CASSLVSPGQPYEQYF. The CDR3 nucleotides read TGCGCCAGCAGCCTTGTGTCCCCCGGACAGCCCTACGAGCAGTACTTC.